This TCR beta chain was recorded in a study of T cell responses to AZD1222 COVID-19 vaccine. Clones were read by immunoSEQ multiplex PCR, and TCRdb kept only the in-frame ones, dropping some. The data contain about 160,000 clones, roughly nine tenths of them singletons. The CDR3 has 16 residues. The V gene lost 3 bases and the J gene lost 2 bases, with 14 bases spanning the gap. From germline, CDR1 is LGHDT and CDR2 YNNKEL (reference sequence). The chain employs TRBV3-1 (or the pseudogene TRBV3-2) and TRBJ2-1; D call uncertain. The receptor was isolated from an adult in good health. The sequences come from peripheral blood, collected on day 0 of AZD1222 vaccination. The CDR3 loop is CASSQITSTPYNEQFF. The DNA of the CDR3 is TGTGCCAGCAGCCAGATCACCTCAACGCCCTACAATGAGCAGTTCTTC.